The next 32 T cell receptor beta chains were all read from a single sample in a study of blood T cell repertoires in COVID-19. Assay: immunoSEQ multiplex PCR; the TCRdb copy retains only in-frame clones and omits some. Of approximately 220,000 clones listed, around four fifths were seen once; the top ten hold about 4.8%. What was sequenced was PBMCs or T cells enriched from blood (not recorded which). These receptors all come from a woman between 45 and 65 years old who had been exposed to COVID-19.

The chain uses TRBV27 and TRBJ1-5; D ambiguous. V was shortened by 5 bases and J by 4 bases, with 21 bases between the two germline ends. In germline, CDR1 is MNHEY, CDR2 SMNVEV (reference sequence). The CDR3 has 17 amino acids. CDR3: CASSADRPRGLNQPQHF. The CDR3 nucleotides are TGTGCCAGCAGTGCTGATCGGCCCCGGGGTCTTAATCAGCCCCAGCATTTT.

This clone appeared once. The chain carries TRBV3-1 (or the pseudogene TRBV3-2) and TRBJ1-6, with a tentative D call TRBD1 (5 bases). V was cut by 4 bases and J by 10 bases, with 14 bases left in between. Germline V gene lookup returns CDR1 LGHDT and CDR2 YNNKEL (reference sequence). The CDR3 covers 14 residues. CDR3 DNA: TGTGCCAGCAGCCCCCACGCGGGGGACTCACCCCTCCACTTT. Protein: CASSPHAGDSPLHF.

The chain joins TRBV9 to TRBJ1-4; 8 bases are shared with TRBD1. The CDR3 runs to 15 residues. Germline-derived CDR1 and CDR2 are SGDLS and YYNGEE. The trim removed 3 bases at V and 8 bases at J, leaving 9 bases unmatched. This CDR3 reads CASSGSGTGGEKLFF. The CDR3 coding sequence is TGTGCCAGCAGCGGGTCGGGGACAGGAGGGGAAAAACTGTTTTTT. The variable domain in full, with the rest retrieved from reference TRBV9 and TRBJ1-4, is DSGVTQTPKHLITATGQRVTLRCSPRSGDLSVYWYQQSLDQGLQFLIQYYNGEERAKGNILERFSAQQFPDLHSELNLSSLELGDSALYFCASSGSGTGGEKLFFGSGTQLSVL.

This clone was recorded once. The CDR3 protein is CASSLVAGAYNEQFF. CDR3 nucleotide sequence: TGTGCCAGCAGTTTAGTAGCGGGGGCCTACAATGAGCAGTTCTTC. The chain couples TRBV27 to TRBJ2-1; TRBD2 matches at 9 bases. After removal of 2 bases from V and 2 bases from J, the junction contained 1 base not matched to a gene. Germline values: CDR1 MNHEY, CDR2 SMNVEV (reference sequence). The CDR3 extends over 15 amino acids.

The V and J genes are TRBV9 and TRBJ1-6; D not certain. The CDR3 runs 14 residues. From germline, CDR1 is SGDLS and CDR2 YYNGEE. Trimming cost V 1 base and J 8 bases, with 10 bases left between them. CDR3 DNA: TGTGCCAGCAGCGTAAGCTGGGCAGATTCACCCCTCCACTTT. Translating gives CASSVSWADSPLHF.

In its sample, this clone was seen once. The J gene is TRBJ1-1, the V gene TRBV15, with 9 bases identical to TRBD1. Germline V CDR1 and CDR2: LNHNV, YYDKDF (reference sequence). With V trimmed by 3 bases and J by 6 bases, 5 bases remained unmatched. The CDR3 extends over 14 amino acids. This CDR3 reads CATSRGQGGSEAFF. CDR3 nucleotide sequence: TGTGCCACCAGCAGGGGACAGGGAGGGTCTGAAGCTTTCTTT.

The DNA of the CDR3 is TGTGCCAGCAGCGTAGAGGGGGCCCATAATGAAAAACTGTTTTTT. Amino acid sequence: CASSVEGAHNEKLFF. The V call is TRBV9, the J call TRBJ1-4, with 7 nucleotides matching TRBD1. CDR3 size: 15 residues. The V segment lost 0 bases and the J segment 4 bases; nucleotides outside the gene matches: 3. The germline gives CDR1 SGDLS, CDR2 YYNGEE.

The chain recombines TRBV4-3 with TRBJ2-4; D is possibly TRBD2 (5 bases). The V end was cut by 4 bases, the J end by 0 bases, with 10 bases between. CDR1 and CDR2 from the germline V gene are LGHNA and YSLEER. CDR3 size: 15 residues. The DNA of the CDR3 is TGCGCCAGCAGCCCGTCGCGGGTAGCCAAAAACATTCAGTACTTC. Residues: CASSPSRVAKNIQYF.

The chain recombines TRBV19 with TRBJ1-2; D call uncertain. The germline CDR1 and CDR2 sequences are LNHDA and SQIVND (reference sequence). This CDR3 region has 14 residues. Trimming cost V 5 bases and J 3 bases, with 13 bases left between them. The CDR3 DNA follows: TGTGCCAGTAGTTCAAACGGAGGCTACTATGGCTACACCTTC. Its protein is CASSSNGGYYGYTF.

The chain links TRBV19 to TRBJ2-7, with 7 bases matching TRBD1. Germline V lookup: CDR1 LNHDA, CDR2 SQIVND (reference sequence). V was pared by 3 bases and J by 5 bases, with 7 bases of the junction left unmatched. This CDR3 is 14 amino acids long. CDR3 bases: TGTGCCAGTAGTATGGATCGGCAGGGGGACGAGCAGTACTTC. It yields the protein CASSMDRQGDEQYF. Complete variable domain (other parts from reference TRBV19 and TRBJ2-7): DGGITQSPKYLFRKEGQNVTLSCEQNLNHDAMYWYRQDPGQGLRLIYYSQIVNDFQKGDIAEGYSVSREKKESFPLTVTSAQKNPTAFYLCASSMDRQGDEQYFGPGTRLTVT.

The table lists this clone with a few counts. The chain uses TRBV6-5 and TRBJ2-5, with a weak D call TRBD2 (5 bases). V dropped 6 bases and J dropped 3 bases, with 14 bases sitting between them. The CDR3 length is 14 residues. Germline lookup yields CDR1 MNHEY and CDR2 SVGAGI. The CDR3 sequence: CASSAGSEEETQYF. In DNA form, the CDR3 reads TGTGCCAGCAGCGCTGGTTCGGAGGAAGAGACCCAGTACTTC.

This clone appeared a few times. The same CDR3 also results from other DNA sequences found in this sample. The chain couples TRBV29-1 to TRBJ2-2; D unclear. Trimming took 4 bases from V and 0 from J, leaving 6 bases between them. Germline V gene sequence: CDR1 SQVTM, CDR2 ANQGSEA. The CDR3 is 13 amino acids. This CDR3 is CSVGQSNTGELFF. The CDR3 DNA reads TGCAGCGTTGGTCAGTCGAACACCGGGGAGCTGTTTTTT.

This clone was detected once. V gene TRBV10-3 combines with J gene TRBJ1-1; possible D gene TRBD1, 5 bases. Trimming stripped 5 bases from V and 4 bases from J, with 17 bases between. The CDR3 covers 15 residues. Germline V CDR1 and CDR2: ENHRY, SYGVKD. The DNA of the CDR3 is TGTGCCATCAGTTCACCGGGGGTGGGGGGCACTGAAGCTTTCTTT. Translated: CAISSPGVGGTEAFF.

The V gene is TRBV12-3 or TRBV12-4, the J gene TRBJ2-7; a weak D match, TRBD1 (6 bases). CDR3 size: 12 residues. V lost 5 bases and J lost 4, with 9 bases in between. The CDR3 reads CASSLQGYEQYF. CDR3 DNA: TGTGCCAGCAGTCTACAGGGATACGAGCAGTACTTC.

CDR3 in amino acids: CASSLEGRDSYEQYF. Written as DNA, the CDR3 is TGTGCCAGCAGCTTAGAGGGCAGGGACTCCTACGAGCAGTACTTC. The chain combines TRBV7-2 with TRBJ2-7, with D tentatively TRBD1 (5 bases). The CDR3 runs 15 residues. V lost 1 base to trimming and J lost 0 bases, with 10 bases between them. Germline CDR1 and CDR2: SGHTA and FQGNSA. Filled out from reference TRBV7-2 and TRBJ2-7, the complete variable domain reads GAGVSQSPSNKVTEKGKDVELRCDPISGHTALYWYRQSLGQGLEFLIYFQGNSAPDKSGLPSDRFSAERTGGSVSTLTIQRTQQEDSAVYLCASSLEGRDSYEQYFGPGTRLTVT.

The chain couples TRBV2 to TRBJ1-5, with 8 bases lining up with TRBD1. Germline CDR1 is SNHLY and CDR2 is FYNNEI. The CDR3 runs to 14 residues. Trimming at V came to 6 bases and at J to 8 bases, leaving 9 bases not matched to a gene. The CDR3 spells CASRRYRGGEPQHF. The CDR3 region has the DNA TGTGCCAGCAGAAGGTACAGGGGGGGTGAGCCCCAGCATTTT. The variable domain in full, completed from reference TRBV2 and TRBJ1-5, reads EPEVTQTPSHQVTQMGQEVILRCVPISNHLYFYWYRQILGQKVEFLVSFYNNEISEKSEIFDDQFSVERPDGSNFTLKIRSTKLEDSAMYFCASRRYRGGEPQHFGDGTRLSIL.

This clone was observed a single time. V is TRBV11-2 and J is TRBJ2-3; D not certain. Trimming removed 3 bases from V and 2 bases from J, with 9 bases in between. Germline V CDR1 and CDR2: SGHAT, FQNNGV. The CDR3 sequence is 14 residues long. For the CDR3, the DNA is TGTGCCAGCAGCTTGAGTAGAATCACAGATACGCAGTATTTT. This sequence encodes CASSLSRITDTQYF.

The chain recombines TRBV10-1 with TRBJ2-1, with D maybe TRBD2 (6 bases). V was shortened by 4 bases and J by 6 bases, with 19 bases between the two germline ends. The V gene's germline CDR1 is WNHNN and CDR2 SYGVQD (reference sequence). This CDR3 region has 16 residues. Here the CDR3 reads CASSAWAGRSGNEQFF. Here the CDR3 DNA reads TGCGCCAGCAGTGCATGGGCGGGGAGAAGCGGCAATGAGCAGTTCTTC.

V and J are TRBV7-6 and TRBJ2-5; D perhaps matches TRBD2 (5 bases). Trimming took off 4 bases at V and 1 base at J, with 16 bases between the two ends. CDR1 and CDR2 (germline): SGHVS, FNYEAQ. The CDR3 runs to 16 residues. The CDR3 here is CASSSSGLGPQETQYF. In DNA form, the CDR3 reads TGTGCCAGCAGCTCCTCGGGGTTGGGCCCCCAAGAGACCCAGTACTTC. Filled out from reference TRBV7-6 and TRBJ2-5, the complete variable domain reads GAGVSQSPRYKVTKRGQDVALRCDPISGHVSLYWYRQALGQGPEFLTYFNYEAQQDKSGLPNDRFSAERPEGSISTLTIQRTEQRDSAMYRCASSSSGLGPQETQYFGPGTRLLVL.

J is TRBJ1-5 and V is TRBV21-1; the table's D call, TRBD1, has no DNA check behind it. TRBV21-1 is recorded as a pseudogene. This CDR3 has 17 amino acids. CDR3 sequence reads: CASSKGGTGAGDQPQHF. The DNA for the CDR3 is TGTGCCAGCAGCAAGGGTGGGACAGGGGCCGGAGACCAGCCCCAGCATTTT.

This clone occurred once. The sample contains more than one DNA sequence encoding this CDR3. The chain is built from TRBV2 and TRBJ1-2, with D tentatively TRBD1 (5 bases). Germline assignment: CDR1 SNHLY and CDR2 FYNNEI. The CDR3 extends over 14 amino acids. The V gene lost 2 bases and the J gene lost 4 bases, with 11 bases spanning the gap. CDR3 bases: TGTGCCAGCAGTGAAACAGGCCCCTCCTATGGCTACACCTTC. Its translation is CASSETGPSYGYTF.

The J gene is TRBJ2-5, the V gene TRBV11-2; D unclear. The germline CDR1 and CDR2 sequences are SGHAT and FQNNGV. The V end lost 4 bases, the J end lost 5 bases, and 11 bases lay between the germline ends. This CDR3 region has 13 residues. The CDR3 region is CASSSVAAETQYF. The CDR3 nucleotides are TGTGCCAGCAGCTCCGTCGCGGCGGAGACCCAGTACTTC. The whole variable domain, remainder taken from reference TRBV11-2 and TRBJ2-5, is EAGVAQSPRYKIIEKRQSVAFWCNPISGHATLYWYQQILGQGPKLLIQFQNNGVVDDSQLPKDRFSAERLKGVDSTLKIQPAKLEDSAVYLCASSSVAAETQYFGPGTRLLVL.

The chain carries TRBV5-8 and TRBJ1-1; D may be TRBD1 (5 bases). The length of the CDR3 is 12 residues. Germline CDR1 and CDR2: SGHTS and YDEGEE. V was cut by 4 bases and J by 9 bases, with 13 bases left in between. This chain's CDR3 is CASSRLAGKAFF. CDR3 DNA: TGTGCCAGCAGCCGGCTCGCAGGGAAAGCTTTCTTT.

V and J are TRBV5-1 and TRBJ1-4; TRBD1 matches at 10 bases. Germline values: CDR1 SGHRS, CDR2 YFSETQ. V trimming: 4 bases; J trimming: 6 bases; junction bases outside the gene matches: 6. The CDR3 runs to 15 residues. Written as DNA, the CDR3 is TGCGCCAGCAGCAGCGACGGGACAGGGGATGAAAAACTGTTTTTT. Protein: CASSSDGTGDEKLFF. The variable domain in full, with the rest retrieved from reference TRBV5-1 and TRBJ1-4, is KAGVTQTPRYLIKTRGQQVTLSCSPISGHRSVSWYQQTPGQGLQFLFEYFSETQRNKGNFPGRFSGRQFSNSRSEMNVSTLELGDSALYLCASSSDGTGDEKLFFGSGTQLSVL.

V usage is TRBV5-1 and J usage is TRBJ2-7; D might be TRBD2 (6 bases). Germline V gene lookup returns CDR1 SGHRS and CDR2 YFSETQ. CDR3 size: 15 residues. V was clipped by 6 bases and J by 5 bases, with 21 bases between them. The CDR3 DNA reads as TGCGCCAGCACACTTAACGGGGGTATTGTAGACGAGCAGTACTTC. Protein product: CASTLNGGIVDEQYF.

This clone was recorded a few times. The J gene is TRBJ2-1, the V gene TRBV23-1, with D unresolved. TRBV23-1 carries the ORF label, with uncertain function. The CDR3 covers 17 residues. Deletions cut 6 bases from V and 7 bases from J, with 25 bases between. The CDR3 sequence is CASSLPDQAWAFNEQFF. The DNA for the CDR3 is TGCGCCAGCAGCCTTCCGGATCAGGCTTGGGCATTTAATGAGCAGTTCTTC.

The V and J genes are TRBV5-1 and TRBJ2-3; D call uncertain. Per the germline V gene, CDR1 is SGHRS and CDR2 is YFSETQ. This CDR3 spans 13 amino acids. Trimming left V 0 bases short and J 3 bases short, with 5 bases between. The CDR3 reads CASSLGATDTQYF. The DNA for the CDR3 is TGCGCCAGCAGCTTGGGGGCGACAGATACGCAGTATTTT. The full variable domain, rest sourced from reference TRBV5-1 and TRBJ2-3, is KAGVTQTPRYLIKTRGQQVTLSCSPISGHRSVSWYQQTPGQGLQFLFEYFSETQRNKGNFPGRFSGRQFSNSRSEMNVSTLELGDSALYLCASSLGATDTQYFGPGTRLTVL.

The chain carries TRBV7-2 and TRBJ1-1; D remains ambiguous. CDR1 and CDR2 (germline): SGHTA, FQGNSA. The V gene lost 2 bases and the J gene lost 7 bases, with 11 bases spanning the gap. This CDR3 is built from 13 residues. The CDR3 nucleotides read TGTGCCAGCAGCTTAAAGGCTGGGCGTGAAGCTTTCTTT. Translating gives CASSLKAGREAFF.

J is TRBJ2-5 and V is TRBV5-1; 10 bases fit TRBD1. The germline CDR1 and CDR2 sequences are SGHRS and YFSETQ. The CDR3 length is 15 residues. J was trimmed by 5 bases and V by 4 bases; bases with no gene match: 8. CDR3 DNA: TGCGCCAGCAGCCCTATCAGGACAGGGGGTGAGACCCAGTACTTC. As protein: CASSPIRTGGETQYF.

The chain uses TRBV9 and TRBJ1-2; D is unresolved. From germline, CDR1 is SGDLS and CDR2 YYNGEE. Trimming shortened V by 3 bases and J by 8 bases, and 20 bases separated the two germline ends. The CDR3 length is 15 residues. The CDR3 nucleotides read TGTGCCAGCAGCGCCCAAGAGGGCCGTACGGAAGGCTACACCTTC. It translates to CASSAQEGRTEGYTF.

This rearrangement joins TRBV19 to TRBJ2-5; a possible D gene is TRBD2 (5 bases). The germline V and J ends were trimmed by 4 bases and 1 base, with 16 bases remaining between them. CDR3 length equals 16 residues. Germline V lookup: CDR1 LNHDA, CDR2 SQIVND (reference sequence). CDR3 loop: CASSKGGHRAQETQYF. CDR3 in DNA: TGTGCCAGTAGTAAAGGCGGGCACAGAGCCCAAGAGACCCAGTACTTC. The variable domain in full, completed from reference TRBV19 and TRBJ2-5, reads DGGITQSPKYLFRKEGQNVTLSCEQNLNHDAMYWYRQDPGQGLRLIYYSQIVNDFQKGDIAEGYSVSREKKESFPLTVTSAQKNPTAFYLCASSKGGHRAQETQYFGPGTRLLVL.

This clone was counted between two and nine times. The genes are TRBV24-1 and TRBJ2-5; 9 nucleotides align to TRBD1. Losses at the gene ends were 2 bases for V and 4 bases for J; bases not matched to a gene: 16. CDR1 is KGHDR, CDR2 SFDVKD, per germline. The CDR3 length is 19 residues. The CDR3 is CATSDSRGGTGRLRETQYF. The CDR3 DNA reads as TGTGCCACCAGTGATTCCCGGGGCGGGACAGGGAGGTTGCGAGAGACCCAGTACTTC.